The clone carrying this T cell receptor (beta chain) has a handful of counts. Its antigen remains unknown. The source of the sample is a study of T-cell memory formation after mild COVID-19. Turning to the study itself: TCR clusters were mostly donor specific. Study-level points and caveats: Second-wave clones with a day 37 peak had unconfirmed SARS-CoV-2 specificity. There were some responding clones in pre-infection memory, which suggested that cross-reactive memory had joined. From day 15 to 85, contracting clones were balanced between CD4 and CD8, whereas later expanders leaned toward CD4+.

The germline V and J ends were trimmed by 1 base and 0 bases, with 10 bases remaining between them. The length of the CDR3 is 16 residues. Germline CDR1 reads LGHNA; CDR2 reads YNFKEQ. TCRdb called the 5' RACE reads again in MiXCR, with one record for every CDR3 protein. The sample lists over 500,000 distinct CDR3 sequences; 15% to 20% were seen once. This clonotype was obtained from an adult woman who had mild COVID-19 (a few samples of this study predate the infection). Cell type and time point are not known. The material sequenced was PBMCs or a T cell subset sorted from them (not recorded which). The chain combines TRBV4-2 with TRBJ1-5; D remains ambiguous. CDR3 sequence (DNA): TGTGCCAGCAGCCAAGGCGGCCGGGGTAGCAATCAGCCCCAGCATTTT. Translation: CASSQGGRGSNQPQHF.